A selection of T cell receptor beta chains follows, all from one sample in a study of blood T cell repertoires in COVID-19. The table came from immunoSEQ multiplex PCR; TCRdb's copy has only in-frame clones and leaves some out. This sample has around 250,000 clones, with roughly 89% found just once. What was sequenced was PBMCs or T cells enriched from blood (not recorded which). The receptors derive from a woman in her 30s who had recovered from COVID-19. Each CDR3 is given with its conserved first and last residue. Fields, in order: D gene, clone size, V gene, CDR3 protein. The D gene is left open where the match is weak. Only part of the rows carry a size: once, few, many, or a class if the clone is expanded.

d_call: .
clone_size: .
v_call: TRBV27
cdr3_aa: CASSFGGGYTEAFF

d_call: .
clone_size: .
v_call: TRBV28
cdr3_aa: CASSFMDRNNYGYTF

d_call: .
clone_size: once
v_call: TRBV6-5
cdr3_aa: CASSYIDRENTEAFF

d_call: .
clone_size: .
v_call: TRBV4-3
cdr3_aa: CASSETRGSSNQPQHF

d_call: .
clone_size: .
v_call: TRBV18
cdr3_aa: CASSPQGSSYEQYF

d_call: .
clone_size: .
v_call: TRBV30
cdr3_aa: CACPGGGVYGNTIYF

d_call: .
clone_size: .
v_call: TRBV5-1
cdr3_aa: CASSMGTYNEQFF

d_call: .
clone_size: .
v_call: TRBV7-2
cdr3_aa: CASSLGRAPLNEQFF

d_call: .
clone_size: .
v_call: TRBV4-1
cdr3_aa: CASRNPGSSNTEAFF

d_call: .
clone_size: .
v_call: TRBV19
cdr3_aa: CASSPTGLYGYTF

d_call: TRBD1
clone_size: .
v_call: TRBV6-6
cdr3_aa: CASSAGRWGQTPGVIYEQYF

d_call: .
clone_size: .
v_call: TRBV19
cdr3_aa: CASRGAREANYGYTF

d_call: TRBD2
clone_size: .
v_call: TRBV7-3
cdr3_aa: CASSPTSGSRTDTQYF

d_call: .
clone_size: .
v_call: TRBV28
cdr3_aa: CASSLSLLSDYTF

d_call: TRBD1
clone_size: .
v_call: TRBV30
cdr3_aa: CAWSPDRGAFF

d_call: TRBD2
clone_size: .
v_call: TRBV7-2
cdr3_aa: CASSLPGGPSYEQYF

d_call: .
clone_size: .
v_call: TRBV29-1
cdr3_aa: CSVEEGGDGGYTF

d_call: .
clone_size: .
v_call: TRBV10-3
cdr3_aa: CAISESGFGNQPQHF

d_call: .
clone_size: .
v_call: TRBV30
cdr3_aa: CAWKGQGYGYTF

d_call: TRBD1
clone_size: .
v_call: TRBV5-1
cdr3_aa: CASSPRGTGSDEQFF

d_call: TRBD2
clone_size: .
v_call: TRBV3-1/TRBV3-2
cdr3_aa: CASSQGAGGPYEQYF

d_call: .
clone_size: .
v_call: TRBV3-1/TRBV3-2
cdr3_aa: CASSQGATNEKLFF

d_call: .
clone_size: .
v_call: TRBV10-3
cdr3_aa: CAISIDPRGTEAFF

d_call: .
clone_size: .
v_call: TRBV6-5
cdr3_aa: CASSYPAGSYEQYF

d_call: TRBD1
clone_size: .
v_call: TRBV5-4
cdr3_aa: CAGRTGDEQYF

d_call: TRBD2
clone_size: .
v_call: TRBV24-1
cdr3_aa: CATSDWGLSGSAADTQYF

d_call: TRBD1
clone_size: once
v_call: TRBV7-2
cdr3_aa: CASSTQGHEKLFF

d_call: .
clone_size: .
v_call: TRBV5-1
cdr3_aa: CASSLGGSMNTEAFF

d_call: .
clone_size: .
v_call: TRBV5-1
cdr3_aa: CASSQGQGEAFF